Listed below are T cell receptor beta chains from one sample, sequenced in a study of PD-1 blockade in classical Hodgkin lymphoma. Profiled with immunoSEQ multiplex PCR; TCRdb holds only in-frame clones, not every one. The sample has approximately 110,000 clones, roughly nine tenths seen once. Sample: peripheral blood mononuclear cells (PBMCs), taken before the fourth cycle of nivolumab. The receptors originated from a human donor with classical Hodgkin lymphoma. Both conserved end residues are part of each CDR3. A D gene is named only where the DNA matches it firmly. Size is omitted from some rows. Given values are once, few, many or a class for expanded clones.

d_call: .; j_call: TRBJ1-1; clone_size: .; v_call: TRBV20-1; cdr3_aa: CSARRTEAFF; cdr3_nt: TGCAGTGCTAGAAGGACTGAAGCTTTCTTT
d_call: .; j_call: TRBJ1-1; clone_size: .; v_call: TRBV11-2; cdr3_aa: CASREGILPNTEAFF; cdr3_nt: TGTGCCAGCAGGGAAGGGATTTTACCTAACACTGAAGCTTTCTTT
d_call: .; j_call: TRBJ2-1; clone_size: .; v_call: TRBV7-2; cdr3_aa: CASSLGNEQFF; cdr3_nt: TGTGCCAGCAGCTTAGGGAATGAGCAGTTCTTC
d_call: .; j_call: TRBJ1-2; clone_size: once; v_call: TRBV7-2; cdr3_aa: CASSLNYGYTF; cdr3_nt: TGTGCCAGCAGCTTGAACTATGGCTACACCTTC
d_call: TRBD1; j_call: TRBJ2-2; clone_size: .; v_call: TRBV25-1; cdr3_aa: CASSELEGGLTGELFF; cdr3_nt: TGTGCCAGCAGTGAACTAGAAGGGGGCCTAACCGGGGAGCTGTTTTTT
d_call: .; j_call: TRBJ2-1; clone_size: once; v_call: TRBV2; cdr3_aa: CASSEGYRGDEQFF; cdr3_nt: TGTGCCAGCAGTGAAGGGTATAGGGGGGATGAGCAGTTCTTC
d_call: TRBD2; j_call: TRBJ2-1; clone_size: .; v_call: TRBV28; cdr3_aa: CASSFSMTSDRSSNEQFF; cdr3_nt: TGTGCCAGCAGTTTTTCAATGACTAGCGACCGTTCCTCTAATGAGCAGTTCTTC
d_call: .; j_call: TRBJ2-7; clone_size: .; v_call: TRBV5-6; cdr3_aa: CASSLGGALGYEQYF; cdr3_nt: TGTGCCAGCAGCCTGGGCGGGGCTCTTGGTTACGAGCAGTACTTC
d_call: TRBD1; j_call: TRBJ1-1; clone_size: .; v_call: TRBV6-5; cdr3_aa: CASSYGTERAEAFF; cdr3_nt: TGTGCCAGCAGTTACGGGACAGAACGGGCTGAAGCTTTCTTT
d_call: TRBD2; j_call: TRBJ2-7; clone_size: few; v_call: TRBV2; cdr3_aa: CASSERVAGGLRNEQYF; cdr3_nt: TGTGCCAGCAGTGAAAGGGTAGCGGGAGGGCTAAGAAACGAGCAGTACTTC
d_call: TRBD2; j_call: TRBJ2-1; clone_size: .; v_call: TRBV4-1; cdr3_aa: CASSPRLAGDDEQFF; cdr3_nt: TGCGCCAGCAGCCCCAGACTAGCGGGAGATGATGAGCAGTTCTTC
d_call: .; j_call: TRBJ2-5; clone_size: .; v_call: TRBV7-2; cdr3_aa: CASSYAGSPIQETQYF; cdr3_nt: TGTGCCAGCAGCTATGCAGGGAGCCCTATCCAAGAGACCCAGTACTTC
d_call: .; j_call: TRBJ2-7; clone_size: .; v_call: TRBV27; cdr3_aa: CASSLESPTYEQYF; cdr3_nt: TGTGCCAGCAGTTTAGAGTCGCCGACCTACGAGCAGTACTTC
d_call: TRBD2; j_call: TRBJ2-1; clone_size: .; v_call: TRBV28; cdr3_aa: CATRGPSHSGRAVDEQFF; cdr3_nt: TGTGCCACCAGGGGGCCTTCGCATAGCGGGAGGGCCGTCGATGAGCAGTTCTTC
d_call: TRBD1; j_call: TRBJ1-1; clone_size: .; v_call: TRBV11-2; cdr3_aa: CASSPVGQGGTNTEAFF; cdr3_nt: TGTGCCAGCAGCCCAGTGGGACAGGGGGGAACGAACACTGAAGCTTTCTTT
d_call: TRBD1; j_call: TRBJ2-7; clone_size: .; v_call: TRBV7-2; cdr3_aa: CASSKGQGAYEQYF; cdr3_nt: TGTGCCAGCAGCAAGGGACAGGGGGCCTACGAGCAGTACTTC
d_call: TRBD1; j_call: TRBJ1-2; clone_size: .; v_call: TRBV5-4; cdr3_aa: CASSLEGGRVINYGYTF; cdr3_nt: TGTGCCAGCAGCTTGGAAGGGGGCCGGGTGATTAACTATGGCTACACCTTC
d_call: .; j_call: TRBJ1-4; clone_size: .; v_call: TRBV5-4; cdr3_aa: CASSPGEGGVNEKLFF; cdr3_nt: TGTGCCAGCAGCCCCGGTGAAGGAGGGGTTAATGAAAAACTGTTTTTT
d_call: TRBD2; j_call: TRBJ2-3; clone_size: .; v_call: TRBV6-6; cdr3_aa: CASSSLAGGGTDTQYF; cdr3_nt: TGTGCCAGCAGTTCCCTAGCGGGAGGAGGCACAGATACGCAGTATTTT
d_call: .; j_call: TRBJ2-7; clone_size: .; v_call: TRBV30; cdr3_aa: CAWSSPGAPPYEQYF; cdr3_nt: TGTGCCTGGAGTTCACCGGGGGCACCCCCCTACGAGCAGTACTTC
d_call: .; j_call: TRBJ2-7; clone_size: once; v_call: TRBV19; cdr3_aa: CASSIGLFGEQYF; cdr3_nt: TGTGCCAGTAGTATAGGCCTTTTTGGAGAGCAGTACTTC
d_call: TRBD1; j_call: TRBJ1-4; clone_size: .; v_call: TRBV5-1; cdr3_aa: CASSRKLDPGTGDEKLFF; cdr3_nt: TGCGCCAGCAGCCGCAAGTTAGACCCAGGGACAGGGGATGAAAAACTGTTTTTT
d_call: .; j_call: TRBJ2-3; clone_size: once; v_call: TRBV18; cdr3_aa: CASSPARGTQYF; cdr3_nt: TGTGCCAGCTCACCGGCCAGGGGTACGCAGTATTTT
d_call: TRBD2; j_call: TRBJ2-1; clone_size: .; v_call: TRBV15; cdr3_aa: CATSRSAGGLFF; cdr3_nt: TGTGCCACCAGCCGCTCAGCGGGGGGCCTGTTCTTC
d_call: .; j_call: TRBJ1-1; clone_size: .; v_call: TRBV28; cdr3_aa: CASSSRGRAKEAEAFF; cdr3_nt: TGTGCCAGCAGTTCTCGGGGGAGGGCGAAGGAGGCTGAAGCTTTCTTT
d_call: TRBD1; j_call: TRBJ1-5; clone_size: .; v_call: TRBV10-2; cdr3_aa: CASSTDRVGNQPQHF; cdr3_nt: TGCGCCAGCAGTACGGACAGGGTTGGCAATCAGCCCCAGCATTTT
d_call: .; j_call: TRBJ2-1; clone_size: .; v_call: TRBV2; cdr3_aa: CASSVEGISYNEQFF; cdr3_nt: TGTGCCAGCAGTGTAGAGGGTATCTCCTACAATGAGCAGTTCTTC
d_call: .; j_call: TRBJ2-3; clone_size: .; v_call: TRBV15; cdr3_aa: CATSRDLLGDTQYF; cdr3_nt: TGTGCCACCAGCAGAGACCTACTGGGAGATACGCAGTATTTT
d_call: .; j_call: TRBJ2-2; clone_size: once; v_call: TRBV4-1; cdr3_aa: CASSQDMGRGTGELFF; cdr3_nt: TGCGCCAGCAGCCAAGATATGGGGCGAGGCACCGGGGAGCTGTTTTTT
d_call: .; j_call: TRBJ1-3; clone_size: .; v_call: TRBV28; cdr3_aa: CAATNPTEIGNTIYF; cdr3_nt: TGTGCCGCAACTAATCCGACAGAGATCGGAAACACCATATATTTT
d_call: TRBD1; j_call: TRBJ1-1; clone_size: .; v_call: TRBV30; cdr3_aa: CAWREGAGTEAFF; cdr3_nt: TGTGCCTGGAGGGAGGGGGCAGGGACTGAAGCTTTCTTT
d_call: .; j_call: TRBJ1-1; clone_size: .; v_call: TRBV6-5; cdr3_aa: CASAGQHTEAFF; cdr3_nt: TGTGCTTCGGCAGGACAGCACACTGAAGCTTTCTTT
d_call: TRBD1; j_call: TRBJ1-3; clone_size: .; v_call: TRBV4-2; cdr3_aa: CASSPRTGTSVNTIYF; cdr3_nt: TGTGCCAGCAGCCCGAGGACAGGGACATCGGTGAACACCATATATTTT
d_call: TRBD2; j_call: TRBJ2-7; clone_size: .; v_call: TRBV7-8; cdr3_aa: CASSLGAGTTYEQYF; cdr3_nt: TGTGCCAGCAGCTTAGGTGCCGGGACTACCTACGAGCAGTACTTC
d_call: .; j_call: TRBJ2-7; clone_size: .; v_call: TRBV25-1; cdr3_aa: CASSRGWPYEQYF; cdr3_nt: TGTGCCAGCAGTAGGGGGTGGCCCTACGAGCAGTACTTC
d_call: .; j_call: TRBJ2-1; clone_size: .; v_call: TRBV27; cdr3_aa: CASSLGGIYNEQFF; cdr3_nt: TGTGCCAGCAGTTTAGGCGGGATCTACAATGAGCAGTTCTTC
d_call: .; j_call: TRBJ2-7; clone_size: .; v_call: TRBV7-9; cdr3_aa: CASSPGGAGYEQYF; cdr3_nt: TGTGCCAGCAGCCCAGGGGGGGCGGGGTACGAGCAGTACTTC
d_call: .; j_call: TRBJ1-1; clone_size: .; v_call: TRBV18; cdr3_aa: CASSPRRGLGTEAFF; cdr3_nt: TGTGCCAGCTCACCCCGTCGGGGTTTGGGCACTGAAGCTTTCTTT
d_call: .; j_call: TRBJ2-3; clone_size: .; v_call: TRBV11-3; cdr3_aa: CASSLEALGSDTQYF; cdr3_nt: TGTGCCAGCAGCTTAGAGGCGCTAGGGTCAGATACGCAGTATTTT
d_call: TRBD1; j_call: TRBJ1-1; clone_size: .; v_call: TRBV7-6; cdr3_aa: CASSRGQGYTEAFF; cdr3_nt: TGTGCCAGCAGCCGGGGACAGGGGTACACTGAAGCTTTCTTT
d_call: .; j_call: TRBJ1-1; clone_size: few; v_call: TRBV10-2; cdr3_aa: CASRAGWFNTEAFF; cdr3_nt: TGCGCCAGCAGGGCCGGGTGGTTCAACACTGAAGCTTTCTTT
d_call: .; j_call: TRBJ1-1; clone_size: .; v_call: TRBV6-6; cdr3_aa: CASSYGAAEAFF; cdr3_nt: TGTGCCAGCAGTTATGGGGCCGCTGAAGCTTTCTTT
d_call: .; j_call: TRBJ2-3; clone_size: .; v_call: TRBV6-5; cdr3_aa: CASTRLAGVEDTQYF; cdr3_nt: TGTGCCAGCACTAGGCTAGCTGGGGTGGAAGATACGCAGTATTTT
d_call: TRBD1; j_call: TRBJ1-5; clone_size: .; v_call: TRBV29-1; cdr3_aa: CSAKTGPDRPQHF; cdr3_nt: TGCAGCGCCAAGACAGGGCCCGATCGGCCCCAGCATTTT
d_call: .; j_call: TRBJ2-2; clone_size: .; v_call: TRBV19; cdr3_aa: CASLKEDSANTGELFF; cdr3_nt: TGTGCCAGTCTTAAAGAGGACTCCGCGAACACCGGGGAGCTGTTTTTT
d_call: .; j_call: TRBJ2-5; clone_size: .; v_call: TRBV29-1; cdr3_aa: CSVDRTQETQYF; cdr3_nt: TGCAGCGTTGACAGGACTCAAGAGACCCAGTACTTC
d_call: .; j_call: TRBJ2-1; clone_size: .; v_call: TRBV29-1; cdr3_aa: CSVGGQHINEQFF; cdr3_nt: TGCAGCGTTGGCGGGCAACATATCAATGAGCAGTTCTTC
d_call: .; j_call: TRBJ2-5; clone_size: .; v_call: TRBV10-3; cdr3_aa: CAISWGGGETQYF; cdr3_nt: TGTGCCATCAGTTGGGGAGGGGGAGAGACCCAGTACTTC
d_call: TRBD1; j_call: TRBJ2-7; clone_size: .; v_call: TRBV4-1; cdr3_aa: CASSIGQGTYEQYF; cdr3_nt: TGCGCCAGCAGCATAGGACAGGGGACCTACGAGCAGTACTTC
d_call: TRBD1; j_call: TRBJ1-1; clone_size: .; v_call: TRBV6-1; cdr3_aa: CASSGYGTGGSGTEAFF; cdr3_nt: TGTGCCAGCAGTGGCTACGGGACAGGGGGCTCGGGCACTGAAGCTTTCTTT
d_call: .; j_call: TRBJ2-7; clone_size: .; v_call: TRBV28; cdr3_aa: CASTQPGTYEQYF; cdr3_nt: TGTGCCAGCACCCAACCGGGGACCTACGAGCAGTACTTC
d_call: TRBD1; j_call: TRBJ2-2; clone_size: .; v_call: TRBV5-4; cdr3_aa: CASSWGQGENTGELFF; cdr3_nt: TGTGCCAGCAGCTGGGGACAGGGGGAGAACACCGGGGAGCTGTTTTTT
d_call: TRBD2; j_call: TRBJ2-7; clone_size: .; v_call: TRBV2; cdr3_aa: CASRPRLAGLDEQYF; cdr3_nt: TGTGCCAGCAGGCCTAGACTAGCGGGATTGGACGAGCAGTACTTC
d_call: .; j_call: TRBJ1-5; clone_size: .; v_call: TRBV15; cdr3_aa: CATSSPLKAGVSNQPQHF; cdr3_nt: TGTGCCACCAGCAGCCCACTTAAGGCAGGTGTGAGTAATCAGCCCCAGCATTTT